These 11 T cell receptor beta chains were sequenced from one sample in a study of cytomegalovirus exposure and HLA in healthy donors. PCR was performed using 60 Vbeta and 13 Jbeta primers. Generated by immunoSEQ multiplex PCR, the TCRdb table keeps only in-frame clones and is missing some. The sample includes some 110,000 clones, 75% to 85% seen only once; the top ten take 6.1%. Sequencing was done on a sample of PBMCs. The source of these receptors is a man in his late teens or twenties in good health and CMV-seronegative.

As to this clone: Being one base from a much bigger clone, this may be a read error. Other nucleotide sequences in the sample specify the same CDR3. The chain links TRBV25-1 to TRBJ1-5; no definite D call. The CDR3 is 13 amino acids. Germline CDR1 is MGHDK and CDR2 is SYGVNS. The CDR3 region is CASSELDNQVKHF. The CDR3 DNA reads TGTGCCAGCAGTGAATTAGACAATCAAGTTAAGCACTTT.

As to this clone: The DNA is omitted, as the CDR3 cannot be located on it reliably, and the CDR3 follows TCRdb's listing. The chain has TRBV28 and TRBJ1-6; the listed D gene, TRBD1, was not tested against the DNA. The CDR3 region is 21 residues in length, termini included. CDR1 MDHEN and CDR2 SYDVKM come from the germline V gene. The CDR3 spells CASSSSSLGSGGTGVYSPLHF.

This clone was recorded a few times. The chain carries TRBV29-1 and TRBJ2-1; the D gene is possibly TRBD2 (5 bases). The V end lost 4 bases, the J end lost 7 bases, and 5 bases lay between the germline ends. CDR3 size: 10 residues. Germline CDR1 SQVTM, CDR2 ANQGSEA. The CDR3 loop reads CSVAGNEQFF. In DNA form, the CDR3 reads TGCAGCGTTGCGGGGAATGAGCAGTTCTTC.

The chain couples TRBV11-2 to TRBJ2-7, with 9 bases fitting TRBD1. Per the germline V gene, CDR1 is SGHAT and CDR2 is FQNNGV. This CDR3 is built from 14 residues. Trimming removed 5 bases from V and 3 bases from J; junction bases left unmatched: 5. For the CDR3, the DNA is TGTGCCAGCAGCGCAGGGACAGGGCGCTACGAGCAGTACTTC. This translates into CASSAGTGRYEQYF. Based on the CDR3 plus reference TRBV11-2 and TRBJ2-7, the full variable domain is EAGVAQSPRYKIIEKRQSVAFWCNPISGHATLYWYQQILGQGPKLLIQFQNNGVVDDSQLPKDRFSAERLKGVDSTLKIQPAKLEDSAVYLCASSAGTGRYEQYFGPGTRLTVT.

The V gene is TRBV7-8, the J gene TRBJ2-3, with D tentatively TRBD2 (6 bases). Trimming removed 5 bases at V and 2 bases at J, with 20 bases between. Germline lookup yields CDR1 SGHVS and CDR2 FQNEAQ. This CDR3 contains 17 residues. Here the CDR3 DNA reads TGTGCCAGCAGCGGGCCCCGTTGGCGCGGGACCACAGATACGCAGTATTTT. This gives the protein CASSGPRWRGTTDTQYF.

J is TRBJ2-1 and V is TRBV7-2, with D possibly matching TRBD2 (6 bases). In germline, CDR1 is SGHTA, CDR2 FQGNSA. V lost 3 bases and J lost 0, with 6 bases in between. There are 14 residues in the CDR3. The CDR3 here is CASSLGGSYNEQFF. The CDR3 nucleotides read TGTGCCAGCAGCTTGGGGGGCTCCTACAATGAGCAGTTCTTC.

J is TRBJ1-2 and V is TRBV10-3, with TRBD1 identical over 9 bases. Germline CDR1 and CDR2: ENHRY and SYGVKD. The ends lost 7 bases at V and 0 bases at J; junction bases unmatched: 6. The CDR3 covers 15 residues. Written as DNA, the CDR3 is TGTGCCATCACAGCCGGGACAGGGCCTAACTATGGCTACACCTTC. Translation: CAITAGTGPNYGYTF.

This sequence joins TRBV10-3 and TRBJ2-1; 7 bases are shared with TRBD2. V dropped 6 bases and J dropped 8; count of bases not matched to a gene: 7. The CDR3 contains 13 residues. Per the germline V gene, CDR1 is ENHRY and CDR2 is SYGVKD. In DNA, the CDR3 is TGTGCCATCAGCTCGACTAGCTCCGATGAGCAGTTCTTC. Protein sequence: CAISSTSSDEQFF.

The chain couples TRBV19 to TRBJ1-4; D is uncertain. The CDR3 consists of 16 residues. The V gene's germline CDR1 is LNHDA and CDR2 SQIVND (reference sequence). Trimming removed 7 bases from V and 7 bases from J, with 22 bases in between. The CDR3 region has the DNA TGTGCCAGTACCTCACTAACTAGAAGGGCGGGTGAAAAACTGTTTTTT. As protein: CASTSLTRRAGEKLFF.

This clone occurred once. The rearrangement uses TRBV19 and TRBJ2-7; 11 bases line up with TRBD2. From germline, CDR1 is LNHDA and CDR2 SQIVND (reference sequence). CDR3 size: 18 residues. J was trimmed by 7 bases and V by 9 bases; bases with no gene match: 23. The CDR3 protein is CASSRGGTSGQDPGEQYF. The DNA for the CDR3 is TGTGCCAGCTCGAGAGGGGGGACTAGCGGACAAGATCCAGGGGAGCAGTACTTC.

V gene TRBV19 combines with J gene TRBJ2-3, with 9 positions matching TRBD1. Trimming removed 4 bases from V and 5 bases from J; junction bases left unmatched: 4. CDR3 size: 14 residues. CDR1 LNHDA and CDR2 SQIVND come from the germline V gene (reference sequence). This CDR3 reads CASSRTGDGDTQYF. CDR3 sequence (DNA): TGTGCCAGTAGTAGGACAGGGGATGGAGATACGCAGTATTTT.